This is a list of T cell receptor beta chains from one sample in a study of blood T cell repertoires in COVID-19. Assay: immunoSEQ multiplex PCR; the TCRdb copy retains only in-frame clones and omits some. The sample holds 200,000 to 250,000 clones; 70% to 90% are singletons and the top ten take around 10%. Input material: peripheral blood. These receptors came from a man in his fifties or sixties with COVID-19, enrolled during active disease. Each CDR3 is given with its conserved first and last residue. Fields, in order: J gene, D gene, V gene, CDR3 length, clone size, CDR3 DNA, CDR3 protein. D genes are given only for firm matches. Clone size is given for some rows only: seen once, a few or many times, or a class if the clone is expanded.

>TRBJ2-3|-|TRBV29-1|13|-
TGCAGCGTTGAAGTTTCGGAGGCAGATACGCAGTATTTT
CSVEVSEADTQYF
>TRBJ2-7|-|TRBV30|13|-
TGTGCCTGGAACCAGGGGAGCTCCTACGAGCAGTACTTC
CAWNQGSSYEQYF
>TRBJ2-5|TRBD2|TRBV4-1|13|-
TGCGCCAGCGCGCTAGCGGAGCAAGAGACCCAGTACTTC
CASALAEQETQYF
>TRBJ1-2|TRBD1|TRBV28|14|-
TGTGCCAGCAGTCCCGGGACAGGGATCTATGGCTACACCTTC
CASSPGTGIYGYTF
>TRBJ2-3|TRBD2|TRBV5-1|23|-
TGCGCCAGCAGCTTAACCCCAATAAAACTAGCGGGGGAGATCAAAGCTAGCACAGATACGCAGTATTTT
CASSLTPIKLAGEIKASTDTQYF
>TRBJ1-1|-|TRBV7-3|13|-
TGTGCCAGCAGCTTAAGGCCAGAGGGTGAAGCTTTCTTT
CASSLRPEGEAFF
>TRBJ1-6|-|TRBV5-6|15|few
TGTGCCAGCAGCTTCTTGACTGGGACTGATTCACCCCTCCACTTT
CASSFLTGTDSPLHF
>TRBJ2-7|TRBD1|TRBV6-5|14|few
TGTGCCAGCAGTTACACAGGACAGGCCTACGAGCAGTACTTC
CASSYTGQAYEQYF
>TRBJ2-7|TRBD2|TRBV9|15|few
TGTGCCAGCAGCGAGGGACTAGCGGGAGAGTCCGAGCAGTACTTC
CASSEGLAGESEQYF
>TRBJ2-2|-|TRBV6-2/TRBV6-3|13|-
TGTGCCAGCAGCGGGGGCGTCACCGGGGAGCTGTTTTTT
CASSGGVTGELFF